The rows below give T cell receptor beta chains drawn from one sample of a study of identical twins. Each CDR3 protein is one row after TCRdb ran MiXCR on the 5' RACE reads. In the table there are under 1 million distinct CDR3 sequences, over 9% of which are singletons. These same records also appear under a second study, on yellow fever vaccine responses in identical twins.

The sequencing sample was made of PBMCs. These receptors came from a woman aged 18-35 years in good health. The CDR3 runs from the conserved cysteine through the conserved F or W. Fields, in order: V gene, clone size, J gene, D gene, CDR3 DNA, CDR3 protein. D genes are given only for firm matches. Clone size, where shown, is once, few, many, or a class for clones that have expanded.

TRBV24-1	NA	TRBJ2-2	NA	TGTGCCACCAGTAGACTGACTAACACCGGGGAGCTGTTTTTT	CATSRLTNTGELFF
TRBV10-2	NA	TRBJ2-3	NA	TGCGCCAGCAGTGACTACCGGCCTAGCACAGATACGCAGTATTTT	CASSDYRPSTDTQYF
TRBV5-6	many	TRBJ1-1	NA	TGTGCCAGCAGCTTGCCGGCCGACACTGAAGCTTTCTTT	CASSLPADTEAFF
TRBV6-5	many	TRBJ1-5	TRBD1	TGTGCCAGCAGTTTCTCACAGGGGAGCAATCAGCCCCAGCATTTT	CASSFSQGSNQPQHF
TRBV2	few	TRBJ2-1	TRBD2	TGTGCCAGCAGTACCGGGACTAGCGGGGACGATGAGCAGTTCTTC	CASSTGTSGDDEQFF
TRBV6-1	NA	TRBJ1-5	TRBD1	TGTGCCAGCAGTACAGGGGGAGATCAGCCCCAGCATTTT	CASSTGGDQPQHF
TRBV5-1	NA	TRBJ2-1	NA	TGCGCCAGCAGCTTGGCCCCCCTCGACCCAACCTACAATGAGCAGTTCTTC	CASSLAPLDPTYNEQFF
TRBV7-6	few	TRBJ1-4	NA	TGTGCCAGCAGCGCCCAGGGTGGAGGGCAGGAAAAACTGTTTTTT	CASSAQGGGQEKLFF
TRBV11-2	NA	TRBJ2-1	TRBD2	TGTGCCAGCAGCTTAGATAAGTTTAAGCGGGGGCCCCCTAATAACAATGAGCAGTTCTTC	CASSLDKFKRGPPNNNEQFF
TRBV10-3	NA	TRBJ2-2	NA	TGTGCCATCAGGGACCCGGTTTCGAACACCGGGGAGCTGTTTTTT	CAIRDPVSNTGELFF
TRBV6-1	NA	TRBJ2-1	NA	TGTGCCAGCAGCCCCGAGGCGGGGGCCTCCTACAATGAGCAGTTCTTC	CASSPEAGASYNEQFF
TRBV6-1	NA	TRBJ2-6	NA	TGTGCCAGCAGTGAAGAAGCCCGCTGGGCCAACGTCCTGACTTTC	CASSEEARWANVLTF
TRBV10-3	many	TRBJ2-1	NA	TGTGCCATCAGTGAAATAAATGAGCAGTTCTTC	CAISEINEQFF
TRBV20-1	NA	TRBJ1-1	NA	TGCAGTGCTAGCACCGGGACTGCGAACACTGAAGCTTTCTTT	CSASTGTANTEAFF
TRBV11-2	few	TRBJ2-1	NA	TGTGCCAGCAGCTTGTCTGCGGGATCGTATGAGCAGTTCTTC	CASSLSAGSYEQFF
TRBV5-1	NA	TRBJ2-1	TRBD1	TGCGCCAGCAGCCCCGACAGGGGGCATGGCAATGAGCAGTTCTTC	CASSPDRGHGNEQFF
TRBV6-1	many	TRBJ2-2	NA	TGTGCCAGCAGGCATCGAACGGGACCGAACACCGGGGAGCTGTTTTTT	CASRHRTGPNTGELFF
TRBV7-9	NA	TRBJ2-2	NA	TGTGCCAGCAGCTTAAGGGAGACGAGCACCGGGGAGCTGTTTTTT	CASSLRETSTGELFF
TRBV9	NA	TRBJ1-5	NA	TGTGCCAGCAGCGGAGGGGAGACTCAGCCCCAGCATTTT	CASSGGETQPQHF
TRBV5-1	few	TRBJ2-3	NA	TGCGCCAGCAGCTTTGGGGGGCTAGCGGCAGATACGCAGTATTTT	CASSFGGLAADTQYF
TRBV15	NA	TRBJ2-3	TRBD1	TGTGCCACCAGCAGAGACAGGACAGGGGGTGCAGATACGCAGTATTTT	CATSRDRTGGADTQYF
TRBV29-1	few	TRBJ2-3	NA	TGCAGCGTTGCGGCGGCGATCACAGATACGCAGTATTTT	CSVAAAITDTQYF
TRBV15	few	TRBJ2-1	TRBD2	TGTGCCACCAGCAGAGGTTCTAGCGGGGACTACAATGAGCAGTTCTTC	CATSRGSSGDYNEQFF
TRBV12-3/TRBV12-4	few	TRBJ1-5	NA	TGTGCCAGCAGCCTGGATCAGGGTCGGAATCAGCCCCAGCATTTT	CASSLDQGRNQPQHF
TRBV6-2/TRBV6-3	few	TRBJ1-5	NA	TGTGCCAGCAGTTTGGACTGGAATCAGCCCCAGCATTTT	CASSLDWNQPQHF
TRBV10-3	NA	TRBJ1-1	NA	TGTGCCATCAGTGAGACGCCACCTGAAGCTTTCTTT	CAISETPPEAFF
TRBV5-1	few	TRBJ2-6	NA	TGCGCCAGCAGCTTGTTTAGGGGAAACCCCTCTGGGGCCAACGTCCTGACTTTC	CASSLFRGNPSGANVLTF
TRBV20-1	few	TRBJ2-7	NA	TGCAGTGCTGCCAACGAGGTGGGGACGGACGAGCAGTACTTC	CSAANEVGTDEQYF
TRBV7-9	NA	TRBJ2-6	TRBD1	TGTGCCAGCAGCCCGGACAGGGGGGGCACTGGGGCCAACGTCCTGACTTTC	CASSPDRGGTGANVLTF
TRBV6-1	NA	TRBJ2-1	TRBD1	TGTGCCAGCATGGGACAGGGGCCCTACAATGAGCAGTTCTTC	CASMGQGPYNEQFF
TRBV11-2	NA	TRBJ2-3	TRBD2	TGTGCCAGCAGCGCCTTTACCGGGACTAGCGGGGCAGATACGCAGTATTTT	CASSAFTGTSGADTQYF
TRBV11-2	NA	TRBJ2-5	TRBD2	TGTGCCAGCAGCGCTAGCGGGGGGGCCCGGGAGACCCAGTACTTC	CASSASGGARETQYF
TRBV6-5	NA	TRBJ1-2	NA	TGTGCCAGCAGTTACGGTCCCCTCAACTATGGCTACACCTTC	CASSYGPLNYGYTF
TRBV12-3/TRBV12-4	NA	TRBJ2-7	TRBD2	TGTGCCAGCAGTTTTGGGACTAGCGGGAGGCCCCACGAGCAGTACTTC	CASSFGTSGRPHEQYF
TRBV20-1	few	TRBJ2-4	TRBD1	TGCAGTGCTAGAGATAAGGACAGGGTAAACATTCAGTACTTC	CSARDKDRVNIQYF
TRBV12-3/TRBV12-4	few	TRBJ2-1	NA	TGTGCCAGCAGCGCCTTGGGGGGCGGGTACAATGAGCAGTTCTTC	CASSALGGGYNEQFF
TRBV29-1	few	TRBJ2-5	NA	TGCAGCGTTGTGCGGGGTCAAGAGACCCAGTACTTC	CSVVRGQETQYF
TRBV4-2	many	TRBJ2-1	NA	TGTGCCAGCAGGCCGGGGGATCCCCTTAGGGAGCAGTTCTTC	CASRPGDPLREQFF
TRBV7-8	many	TRBJ1-1	NA	TGTGCCAGCAGCCCAGGGACGAGGAACACTGAAGCTTTCTTT	CASSPGTRNTEAFF
TRBV3-1	many	TRBJ2-7	TRBD2	TGTGCCAGCAGCCATTTAGCGGGAATACCTAACGAGCAGTACTTC	CASSHLAGIPNEQYF
TRBV29-1	NA	TRBJ2-3	NA	TGCAGCGTTGTAGATCGGTCGCGGTCTAGCACAGATACGCAGTATTTT	CSVVDRSRSSTDTQYF
TRBV11-2	few	TRBJ2-3	NA	TGTGCCAGCAGCTTAGCCCCGGGTAATACAGATACGCAGTATTTT	CASSLAPGNTDTQYF
TRBV20-1	NA	TRBJ1-5	NA	TGCAGTGCTAGCCCGGGCCCCCCTAATCAGCCCCAGCATTTT	CSASPGPPNQPQHF
TRBV10-3	many	TRBJ1-5	TRBD1	TGTGCCATCAGTGGGGGACAGAACAATCAGCCCCAGCATTTT	CAISGGQNNQPQHF
TRBV12-3/TRBV12-4	few	TRBJ2-5	NA	TGTGCCAGCGGAGCCGGGACTTACCAAGAGACCCAGTACTTC	CASGAGTYQETQYF
TRBV18	few	TRBJ2-3	NA	TGTGCCAGCTCACCCCTTCTGGTGGGGCGGGATACGCAGTATTTT	CASSPLLVGRDTQYF
TRBV5-1	NA	TRBJ2-3	TRBD2	TGCGCCAGCAGCTTCTTAGCGGGGCAGCTCACAGATACGCAGTATTTT	CASSFLAGQLTDTQYF
TRBV6-5	NA	TRBJ2-5	NA	TGTGCCAGCAGTTACTCTCGGGATTTCGGGGAGACCCAGTACTTC	CASSYSRDFGETQYF